This is a list of T cell receptor beta chains from one sample in a study of blood T cell repertoires in COVID-19. Profiling relied on immunoSEQ multiplex PCR, and the TCRdb table lists in-frame clones only, not all of them. This sample has more than 65,000 clones; approximately 79% occur once, and the top ten carry 9.8%. Sequencing was done on a sample of peripheral blood. Receptors originate from a woman in her 50s with acute or convalescent COVID-19. CDR3s include the opening cysteine and the closing phenylalanine or tryptophan. D genes are given only for firm matches. Only some rows state a clone size, as once, few, many or a class for expanded clones.

V	J	D	size	DNA	CDR3
TRBV27	TRBJ1-6	TRBD1	.	TGTGCCAGCAGCATCGAGGGGGCAGGGAATTCACCCCTCCACTTT	CASSIEGAGNSPLHF
TRBV6-2/TRBV6-3	TRBJ2-2	TRBD2	few	TGTGCCAGCAGTGGACTAGCGGCGAACACCGGGGAGCTGTTTTTT	CASSGLAANTGELFF
TRBV3-1/TRBV3-2	TRBJ1-1	.	.	TGTGCCAGCAGGAGGGCAGATACAATGAACACTGAAGCTTTCTTT	CASRRADTMNTEAFF
TRBV5-1	TRBJ2-7	TRBD1	.	TGCGCCAGCAGCGTCTCCGGACAGGGGGCAGGGGAGCAGTACTTC	CASSVSGQGAGEQYF
TRBV5-1	TRBJ1-1	.	.	TGCGCCAGCAGCTTGAACGCGGTGAACACTGAAGCTTTCTTT	CASSLNAVNTEAFF
TRBV6-5	TRBJ2-3	TRBD2	.	TGTGCCAGCAGCAAGACTAGCGGGGGGCCAGATACGCAGTATTTT	CASSKTSGGPDTQYF
TRBV4-2	TRBJ2-5	.	few	TGTGCCAGCAGCCAAGGCCCCTCGGGGGGCAGGACCTATTTGGAAGAGACCCAGTACTTC	CASSQGPSGGRTYLEETQYF
TRBV27	TRBJ1-1	.	.	TGTGCCAGCAGTTTAATCAAGACAGGTCCCACTGAAGCTTTCTTT	CASSLIKTGPTEAFF
TRBV6-5	TRBJ1-4	.	.	TGTGCCAGCAGTTACTCCAGGGGTACTAATGAAAAACTGTTTTTT	CASSYSRGTNEKLFF
TRBV29-1	TRBJ1-2	.	.	TGCAGCGTTGAAGAAGGGACATTGAACTATGGCTACACCTTC	CSVEEGTLNYGYTF
TRBV2	TRBJ2-5	.	.	TGTGCCAGCAGTGAAGGTGCGGGGTCACACCAAGAGACCCAGTACTTC	CASSEGAGSHQETQYF
TRBV18	TRBJ1-2	.	many	TGTGCCAGCTCACCACTGACAGACAGTTCCTATGGCTACACCTTC	CASSPLTDSSYGYTF
TRBV7-9	TRBJ1-4	.	.	TGTGCCAGCAGCTTGGCCGGGACACTTAATGAAAAACTGTTTTTT	CASSLAGTLNEKLFF
TRBV2	TRBJ2-3	.	.	TGTGCCAGCAGTCAGACTAGAGATACGCAGTATTTT	CASSQTRDTQYF
TRBV27	TRBJ2-2	.	.	TGTGCCAGCAGCCTCAGGGTATACACCGGGGAGCTGTTTTTT	CASSLRVYTGELFF
TRBV18	TRBJ1-6	.	few	TGTGCCAGCTCACCAGTCGGGGGCTATAATTCACCCCTCCACTTT	CASSPVGGYNSPLHF
TRBV5-1	TRBJ2-5	TRBD2	few	TGCGCCAGCAGCTCTTGGGGGACTAGCGGAATTGATGGGGAGACCCAGTACTTC	CASSSWGTSGIDGETQYF
TRBV27	TRBJ1-2	TRBD1	.	TGTGCCAGCAGGGGGACAGGGGGGGGTTATGGCTACACCTTC	CASRGTGGGYGYTF
TRBV11-2	TRBJ1-2	.	.	TGTGCCAGCAGCCCCCAAGGGGCTAAGTATGGCTACACCTTC	CASSPQGAKYGYTF
TRBV6-5	TRBJ2-5	.	.	TGTGCCACAGGCTCACACTCGGGGGTAGAGACCCAGTACTTC	CATGSHSGVETQYF
TRBV5-1	TRBJ1-4	.	.	TGCGCCAGCAGCCCTACAGGGAATGAAAAACTGTTTTTT	CASSPTGNEKLFF
TRBV11-2	TRBJ1-1	.	.	TGTGCCAGCAGCTTAGGTCCAGGCCAGAACACTGAAGCTTTCTTT	CASSLGPGQNTEAFF
TRBV30	TRBJ2-1	TRBD2	.	TGTGCCTGGTTCCGCGGGAGGGCCGGGTCCTACAATGAGCAGTTCTTC	CAWFRGRAGSYNEQFF
TRBV7-3	TRBJ1-1	.	.	TGTGCCAGCAGCCTATTAAGCGACACTGAAGCTTTCTTT	CASSLLSDTEAFF
TRBV14	TRBJ2-6	.	.	TGTGCCAGCAGCCGTGGCTTTACCTCTGGGGCCAACGTCCTGACTTTC	CASSRGFTSGANVLTF
TRBV4-3	TRBJ2-4	TRBD1	.	TGCGCCAGCAGCTCCACAGGGGATGCCAAAAACATTCAGTACTTC	CASSSTGDAKNIQYF
TRBV2	TRBJ1-1	.	.	TGTGCCAGCAGTACCTCGGGGGGCGAAGCTTTCTTT	CASSTSGGEAFF
TRBV6-5	TRBJ1-4	TRBD1	.	TGTGCCAGCAGGGCACAGGGGCCTCATGAAAAACTGTTTTTT	CASRAQGPHEKLFF
TRBV2	TRBJ2-7	TRBD1	.	TGTGCCAGCAGCGGACAGGGCTACGAGCAGTACTTC	CASSGQGYEQYF
TRBV27	TRBJ2-7	.	.	TGTGCCAGCTCAAGTTCGGCGAGGGTAAACTACGAGCAGTACTTC	CASSSSARVNYEQYF
TRBV19	TRBJ1-1	TRBD1	.	TGTGCCAGTAGAAGGGGGCTGAGCACTGAAGCTTTCTTT	CASRRGLSTEAFF
TRBV18	TRBJ1-1	.	.	TGTGCCAGCTCACCCGGGGCGGGGGAAGCTTTCTTT	CASSPGAGEAFF
TRBV4-1	TRBJ1-1	.	once	TGCGCCAGCAGCCAAGATCCTATCGGCTCATGGGCCACTGAAGCTTTCTTT	CASSQDPIGSWATEAFF
TRBV6-5	TRBJ1-5	.	.	TGTGCCAGCAGGGCGACACAGTGGTTGAATCAGCCCCAGCATTTT	CASRATQWLNQPQHF
TRBV14	TRBJ2-1	.	.	TGTGCCAGCAGCCAACTTTTGGGGGATTACGGGAGTACCTACAATGAGCAGTTCTTC	CASSQLLGDYGSTYNEQFF
TRBV15	TRBJ2-7	TRBD1	.	TGTGCCACCAGCGGGGGGACAGGGGGCTACTTCCCCTACGAGCAGTACTTC	CATSGGTGGYFPYEQYF
TRBV4-2	TRBJ2-1	TRBD2	.	TGTGCCAGCAGCCAAGATTTCGGGTCAGCGGGAGGCCCCCTATTCGGGCAGTTCTTC	CASSQDFGSAGGPLFGQFF
TRBV28	TRBJ2-5	.	.	TGTGCCAGCAGTCCGGGGTCCCAGCCTTTAGGGCGTGGGGAGCGGGAGACCCAGTACTTC	CASSPGSQPLGRGERETQYF
TRBV5-4	TRBJ1-2	TRBD1	.	TGTGCCAGCAGCTTGCAGGACAGGGTCTATGGCTACACCTTC	CASSLQDRVYGYTF
TRBV7-5	TRBJ1-3	.	.	TGTGCCAGAAGCCCCCCCGCGGGGGGAAACACCATATATTTT	CARSPPAGGNTIYF
TRBV5-1	TRBJ2-5	.	once	TGCGCCAGCAGCCAGTTTCAAGAGACCCAGTACTTC	CASSQFQETQYF
TRBV7-2	TRBJ2-3	.	.	TGTGCCAGCAGCTTTGAACGGGAGGATACGCAGTATTTT	CASSFEREDTQYF
TRBV14	TRBJ2-6	.	.	TGTGCCAGCAGCCAAGTCGGGAACTCTGGGGCCAACGTCCTGACTTTC	CASSQVGNSGANVLTF
TRBV6-4	TRBJ2-1	.	once	TGTGCCAGCTCCCGGACGTACGGGATCGGGAATGAGCAGTTCTTC	CASSRTYGIGNEQFF
TRBV7-2	TRBJ2-7	TRBD1	.	TGTGCCAGCAGCCGGGACAGGGGAACTTCCTACGAGCAGTACTTC	CASSRDRGTSYEQYF
TRBV27	TRBJ2-2	.	.	TGTGCCAGCAGTCCTTATCGGGGAAACACCGGGGAGCTGTTTTTT	CASSPYRGNTGELFF
TRBV15	TRBJ2-7	.	.	TGTGCCACCAGCAGAGACGCAGGTACCTACGAGCAGTACTTC	CATSRDAGTYEQYF
TRBV6-5	TRBJ1-1	.	.	TGTGCCAGCAGTTATCAGGAAGGGGACACTGAAGCTTTCTTT	CASSYQEGDTEAFF